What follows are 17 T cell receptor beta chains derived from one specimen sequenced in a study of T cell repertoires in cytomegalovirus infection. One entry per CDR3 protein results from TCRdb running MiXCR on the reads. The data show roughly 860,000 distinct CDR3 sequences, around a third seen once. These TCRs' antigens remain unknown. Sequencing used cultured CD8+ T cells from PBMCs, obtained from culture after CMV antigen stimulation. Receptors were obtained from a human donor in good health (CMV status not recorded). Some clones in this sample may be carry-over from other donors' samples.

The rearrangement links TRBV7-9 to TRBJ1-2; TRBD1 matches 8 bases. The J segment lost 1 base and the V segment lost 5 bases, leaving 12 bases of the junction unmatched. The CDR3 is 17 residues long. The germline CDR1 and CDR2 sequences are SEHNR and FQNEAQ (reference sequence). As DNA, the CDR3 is TGTGCCAGCAGCCAACCCCCCGGGACAGGATATAACTATGGCTACACCTTC. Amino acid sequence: CASSQPPGTGYNYGYTF.

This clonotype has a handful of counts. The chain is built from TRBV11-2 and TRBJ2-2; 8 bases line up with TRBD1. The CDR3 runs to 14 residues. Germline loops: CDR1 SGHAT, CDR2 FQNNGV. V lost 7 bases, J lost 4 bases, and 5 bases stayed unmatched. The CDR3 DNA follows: TGTGCCAGCACCGCCAGGGGGCTCACCGGGGAGCTGTTTTTT. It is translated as CASTARGLTGELFF.

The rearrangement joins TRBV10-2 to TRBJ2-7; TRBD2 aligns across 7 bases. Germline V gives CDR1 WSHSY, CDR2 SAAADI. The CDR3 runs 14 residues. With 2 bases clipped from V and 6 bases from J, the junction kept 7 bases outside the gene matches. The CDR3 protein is CASSEAGAVLEQYF. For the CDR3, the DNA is TGCGCCAGCAGTGAGGCGGGAGCCGTCCTCGAGCAGTACTTC.

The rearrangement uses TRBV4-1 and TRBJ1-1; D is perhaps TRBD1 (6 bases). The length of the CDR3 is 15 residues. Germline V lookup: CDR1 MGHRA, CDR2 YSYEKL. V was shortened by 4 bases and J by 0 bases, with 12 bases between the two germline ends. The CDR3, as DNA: TGCGCCAGCAGCCTTCTGGGACACCTGAACACTGAAGCTTTCTTT. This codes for CASSLLGHLNTEAFF.

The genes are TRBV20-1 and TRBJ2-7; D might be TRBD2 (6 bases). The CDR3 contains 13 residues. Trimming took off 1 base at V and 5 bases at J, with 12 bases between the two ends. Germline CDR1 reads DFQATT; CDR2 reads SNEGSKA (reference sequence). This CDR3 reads CSARVGEEDEQYF. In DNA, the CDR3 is TGCAGTGCTAGAGTAGGGGAGGAGGACGAGCAGTACTTC.

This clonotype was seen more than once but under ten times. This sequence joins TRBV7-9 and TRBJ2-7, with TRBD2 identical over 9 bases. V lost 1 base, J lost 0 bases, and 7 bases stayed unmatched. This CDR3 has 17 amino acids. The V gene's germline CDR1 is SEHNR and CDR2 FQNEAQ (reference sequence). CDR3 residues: CASSLEFAGGGSYEQYF. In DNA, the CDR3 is TGTGCCAGCAGCTTAGAGTTCGCGGGGGGGGGCTCCTACGAGCAGTACTTC. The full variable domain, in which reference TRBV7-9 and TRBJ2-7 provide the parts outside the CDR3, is DTGVSQNPRHKITKRGQNVTFRCDPISEHNRLYWYRQTLGQGPEFLTYFQNEAQLEKSRLLSDRFSAERPKGSFSTLEIQRTEQGDSAMYLCASSLEFAGGGSYEQYFGPGTRLTVT.

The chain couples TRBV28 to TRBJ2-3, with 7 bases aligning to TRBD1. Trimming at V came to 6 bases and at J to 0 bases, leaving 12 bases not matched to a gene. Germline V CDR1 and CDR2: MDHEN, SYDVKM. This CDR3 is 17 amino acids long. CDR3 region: CASSLPQGVPSTDTQYF. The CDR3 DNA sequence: TGTGCCAGCAGCTTACCCCAGGGGGTACCTAGCACAGATACGCAGTATTTT.

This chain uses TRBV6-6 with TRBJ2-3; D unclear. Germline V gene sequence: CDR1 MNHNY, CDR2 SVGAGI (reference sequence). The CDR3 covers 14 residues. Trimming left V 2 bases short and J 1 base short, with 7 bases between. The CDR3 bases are TGTGCCAGCAGTTACGAACAGCGCACAGATACGCAGTATTTT. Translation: CASSYEQRTDTQYF.

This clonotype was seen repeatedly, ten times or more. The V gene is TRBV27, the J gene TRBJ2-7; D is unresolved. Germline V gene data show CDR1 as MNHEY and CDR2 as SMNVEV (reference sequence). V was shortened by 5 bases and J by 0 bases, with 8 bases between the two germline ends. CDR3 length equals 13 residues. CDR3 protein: CASSPSSSYEQYV. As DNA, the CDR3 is TGTGCCAGCAGTCCCTCCAGCTCCTACGAGCAGTACGTC.

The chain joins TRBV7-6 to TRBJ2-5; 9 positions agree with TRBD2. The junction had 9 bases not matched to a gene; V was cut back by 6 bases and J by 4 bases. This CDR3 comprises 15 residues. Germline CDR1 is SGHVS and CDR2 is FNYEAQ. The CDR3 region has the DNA TGTGCCAGCAGTTGGCTAGCGGGGCCTCTAGAGACCCAGTACTTC. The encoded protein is CASSWLAGPLETQYF.

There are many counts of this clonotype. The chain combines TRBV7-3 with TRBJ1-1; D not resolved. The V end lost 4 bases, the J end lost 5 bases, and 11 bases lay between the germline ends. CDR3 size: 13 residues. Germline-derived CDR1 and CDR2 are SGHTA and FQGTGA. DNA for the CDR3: TGTGCCAGCAGCTCGTATATTGGGACTGAAGCTTTCTTT. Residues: CASSSYIGTEAFF. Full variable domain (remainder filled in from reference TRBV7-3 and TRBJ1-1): GAGVSQTPSNKVTEKGKYVELRCDPISGHTALYWYRQSLGQGPEFLIYFQGTGAADDSGLPNDRFFAVRPEGSVSTLKIQRTERGDSAVYLCASSSYIGTEAFFGQGTRLTVV.

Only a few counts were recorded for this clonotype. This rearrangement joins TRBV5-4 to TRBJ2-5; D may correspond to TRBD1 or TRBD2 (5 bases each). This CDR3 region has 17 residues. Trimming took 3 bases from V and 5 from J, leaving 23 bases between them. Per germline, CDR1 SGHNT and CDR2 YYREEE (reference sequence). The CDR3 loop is CASSWDPSGARGETQYF. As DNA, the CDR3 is TGTGCCAGCAGCTGGGACCCGTCCGGGGCACGAGGCGAGACCCAGTACTTC.

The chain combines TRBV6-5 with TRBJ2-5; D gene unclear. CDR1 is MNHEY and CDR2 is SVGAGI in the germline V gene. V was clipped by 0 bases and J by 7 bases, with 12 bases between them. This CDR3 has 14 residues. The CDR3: CASSYSKGWGTQYF. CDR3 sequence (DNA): TGTGCCAGCAGTTACTCGAAGGGATGGGGGACCCAGTACTTC.

In DNA, the CDR3 is TGTGCCAGCGCGCCCCTGAAAAATACCGGGACAGGGGGTTCCAATGAGCAGTTCTTC. Translation gives CASAPLKNTGTGGSNEQFF. V is TRBV12-3 or TRBV12-4 and J is TRBJ2-1; TRBD1 agrees at 11 bases. With V trimmed by 8 bases and J by 6 bases, 21 bases remained unmatched. CDR3 length: 19 amino acids.

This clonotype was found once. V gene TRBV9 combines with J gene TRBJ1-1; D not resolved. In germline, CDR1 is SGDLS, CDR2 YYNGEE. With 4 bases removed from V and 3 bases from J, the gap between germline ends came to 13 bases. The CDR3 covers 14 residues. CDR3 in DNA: TGTGCCAGCAGCCCTAGGGAAGTCTACACTGAAGCTTTCTTT. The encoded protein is CASSPREVYTEAFF.

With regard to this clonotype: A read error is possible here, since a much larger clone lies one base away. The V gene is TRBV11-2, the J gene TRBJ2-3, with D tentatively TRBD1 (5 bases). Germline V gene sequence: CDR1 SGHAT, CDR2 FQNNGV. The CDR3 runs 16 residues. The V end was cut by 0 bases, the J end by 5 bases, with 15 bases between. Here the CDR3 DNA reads TGTGCCAGCAGCTTAGAAAACAGGCGATACATAGATACGCAGTATTTT. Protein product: CASSLENRRYIDTQYF.

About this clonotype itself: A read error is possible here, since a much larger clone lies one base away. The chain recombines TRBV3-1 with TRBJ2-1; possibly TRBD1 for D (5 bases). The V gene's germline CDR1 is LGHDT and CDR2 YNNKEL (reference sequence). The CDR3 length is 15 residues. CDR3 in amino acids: CASNQDVQAYNEQFF. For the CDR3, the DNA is TGTGCCAGCAACCAAGATGTACAGGCCTACAATGAGCAGTTCTTC.